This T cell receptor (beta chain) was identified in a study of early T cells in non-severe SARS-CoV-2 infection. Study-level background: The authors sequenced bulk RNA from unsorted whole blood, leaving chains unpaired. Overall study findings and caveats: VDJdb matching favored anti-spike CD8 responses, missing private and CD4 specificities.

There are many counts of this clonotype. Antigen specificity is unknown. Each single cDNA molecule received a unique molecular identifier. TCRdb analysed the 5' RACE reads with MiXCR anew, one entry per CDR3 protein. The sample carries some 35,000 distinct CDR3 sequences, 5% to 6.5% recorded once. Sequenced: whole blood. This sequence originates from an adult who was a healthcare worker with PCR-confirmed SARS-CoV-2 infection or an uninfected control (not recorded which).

The CDR3 sequence is CASSLGTGYNQPQHF. The CDR3 DNA follows: TGTGCCAGCAGTTTGGGGACAGGCTACAATCAGCCCCAGCATTTT. The chain recombines TRBV6-2 or TRBV6-3 with TRBJ1-5, with 8 bases aligning to TRBD1. This CDR3 region has 15 residues. The V gene's germline CDR1 is MNHEY and CDR2 SVGEGT. Trimming removed 4 bases from V and 3 bases from J; junction bases left unmatched: 5.